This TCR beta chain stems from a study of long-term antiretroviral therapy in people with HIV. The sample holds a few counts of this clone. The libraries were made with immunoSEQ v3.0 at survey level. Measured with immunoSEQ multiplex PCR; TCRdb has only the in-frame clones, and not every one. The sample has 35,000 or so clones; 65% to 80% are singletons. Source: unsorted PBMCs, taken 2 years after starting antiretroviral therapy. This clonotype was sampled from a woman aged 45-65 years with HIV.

CDR3 loop: CASRDIQETQYF. CDR3 nucleotide sequence: TGTGCCAGCCGGGACATTCAAGAGACCCAGTACTTC. The rearrangement uses TRBV6-6 and TRBJ2-5, with D possibly being TRBD1 (6 bases). V was clipped by 8 bases and J by 2 bases, with 9 bases between them. CDR1 and CDR2 (germline): MNHNY, SVGAGI (reference sequence). The CDR3 loop spans 12 amino acids.